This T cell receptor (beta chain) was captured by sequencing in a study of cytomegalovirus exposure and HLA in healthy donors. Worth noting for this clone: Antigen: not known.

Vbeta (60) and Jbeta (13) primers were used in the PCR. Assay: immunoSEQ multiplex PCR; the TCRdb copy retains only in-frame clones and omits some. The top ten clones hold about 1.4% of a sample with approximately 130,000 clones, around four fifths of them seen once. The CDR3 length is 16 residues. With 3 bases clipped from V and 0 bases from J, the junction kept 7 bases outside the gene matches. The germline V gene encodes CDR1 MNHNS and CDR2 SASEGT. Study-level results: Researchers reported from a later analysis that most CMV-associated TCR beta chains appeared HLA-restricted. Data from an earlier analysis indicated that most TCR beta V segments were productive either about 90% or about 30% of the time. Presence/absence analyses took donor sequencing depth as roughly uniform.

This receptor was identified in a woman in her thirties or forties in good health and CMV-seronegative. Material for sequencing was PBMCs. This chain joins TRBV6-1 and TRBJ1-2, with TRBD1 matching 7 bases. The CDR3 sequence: CASSDYRGGPNYGYTF. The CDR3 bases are TGTGCCAGCAGTGATTACAGGGGCGGGCCTAACTATGGCTACACCTTC.